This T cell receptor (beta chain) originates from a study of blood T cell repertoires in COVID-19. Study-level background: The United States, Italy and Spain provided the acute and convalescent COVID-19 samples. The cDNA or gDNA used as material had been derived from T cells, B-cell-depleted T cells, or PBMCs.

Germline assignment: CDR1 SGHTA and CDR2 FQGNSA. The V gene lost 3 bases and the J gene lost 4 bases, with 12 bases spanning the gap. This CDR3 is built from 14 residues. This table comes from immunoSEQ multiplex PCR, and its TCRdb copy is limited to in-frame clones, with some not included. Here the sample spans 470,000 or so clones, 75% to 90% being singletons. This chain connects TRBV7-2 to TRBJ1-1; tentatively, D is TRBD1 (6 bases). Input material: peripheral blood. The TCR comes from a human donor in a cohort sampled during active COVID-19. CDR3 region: CASSFTRQATEAFF. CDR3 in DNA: TGTGCCAGCAGCTTTACAAGACAGGCCACTGAAGCTTTCTTT. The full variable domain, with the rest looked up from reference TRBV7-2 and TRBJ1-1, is GAGVSQSPSNKVTEKGKDVELRCDPISGHTALYWYRQSLGQGLEFLIYFQGNSAPDKSGLPSDRFSAERTGGSVSTLTIQRTQQEDSAVYLCASSFTRQATEAFFGQGTRLTVV.